A single TCR beta chain is shown here with its context. The antigen is undetermined. This sample was taken from a study of beta chain features in type 1 diabetes. The study, taken as a whole, reports: Type 1 diabetes patients showed a moderate but significant shortening of TCRB CDR3s in all four CD4+ subsets. Because the template was cDNA, high-expressing cells might be over-represented.

Using CD45RO/CCR7/CD25/CD127/CD95/CD27, CD4+ naive, central memory, regulatory and stem cell-like memory cells were sorted. Each sorted population was over 98% pure. The study reverse transcribed the entire isolated RNA, so it sequenced expressed TCRB transcripts. Method: immunoSEQ multiplex PCR; TCRdb's copy keeps in-frame clones and lacks some. Among about 700,000 clones listed, roughly 13% were seen once. Looked up from germline, CDR1 is WNHNN and CDR2 is SYGVQD (reference sequence). V shed 2 bases and J shed 7 bases, with 11 bases lying between them. This CDR3 region has 13 residues. The chain couples TRBV10-1 to TRBJ2-5, with TRBD1 as a possible D gene (5 bases). What was sequenced was naive CD4+ T cells from blood. This receptor was taken from a man between 18 and 35 years old with type 1 diabetes. CDR3 loop: CASSEGPQGTQYF. CDR3 bases: TGCGCCAGCAGTGAGGGTCCTCAGGGGACCCAGTACTTC.